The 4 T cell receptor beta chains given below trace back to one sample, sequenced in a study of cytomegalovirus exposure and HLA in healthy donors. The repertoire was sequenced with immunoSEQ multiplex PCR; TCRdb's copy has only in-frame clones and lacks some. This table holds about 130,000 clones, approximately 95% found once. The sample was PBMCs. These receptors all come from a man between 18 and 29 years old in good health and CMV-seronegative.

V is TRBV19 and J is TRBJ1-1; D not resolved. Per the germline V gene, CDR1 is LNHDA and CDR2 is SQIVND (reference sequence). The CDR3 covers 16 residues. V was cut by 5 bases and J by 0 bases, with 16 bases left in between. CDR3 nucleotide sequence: TGTGCCAGTAGTTTCAAGTTAGAAGCTCTGAACACTGAAGCTTTCTTT. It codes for CASSFKLEALNTEAFF.

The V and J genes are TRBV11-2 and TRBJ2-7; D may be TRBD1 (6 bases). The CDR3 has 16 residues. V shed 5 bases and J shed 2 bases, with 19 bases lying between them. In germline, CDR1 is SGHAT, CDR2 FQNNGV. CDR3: CASSPLTGTRPYEQYF. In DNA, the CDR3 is TGTGCCAGCAGCCCCCTCACCGGGACACGACCCTACGAGCAGTACTTC.

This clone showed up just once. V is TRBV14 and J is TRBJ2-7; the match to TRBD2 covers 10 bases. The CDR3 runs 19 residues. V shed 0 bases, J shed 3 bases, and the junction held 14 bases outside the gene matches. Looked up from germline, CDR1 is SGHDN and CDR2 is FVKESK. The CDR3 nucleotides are TGTGCCAGCAGCCAAGACAGGTCTGGGCTAGCGGGAGTACGCTACGAGCAGTACTTC. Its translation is CASSQDRSGLAGVRYEQYF.

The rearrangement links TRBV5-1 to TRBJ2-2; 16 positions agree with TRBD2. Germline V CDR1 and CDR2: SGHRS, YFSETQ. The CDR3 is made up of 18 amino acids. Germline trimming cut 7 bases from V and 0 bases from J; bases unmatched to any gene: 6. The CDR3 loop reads CASQPGLAGGTNTGELFF. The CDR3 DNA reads TGCGCCAGCCAACCGGGACTAGCGGGAGGGACGAACACCGGGGAGCTGTTTTTT.